This T cell receptor (beta chain) was observed in a study of T cells in Graves' hyperthyroidism and ophthalmopathy. Deletions cut 5 bases from V and 2 bases from J, with 7 bases between. CDR1 MDHEN and CDR2 SYDVKM come from the germline V gene. The length of the CDR3 is 12 residues. The investigators amplified TCR beta CDR3 regions from RNA transcripts. The HTBI primer set drove a first-round RT-PCR of the TCR CDR3. TCRdb ran MiXCR on the multiplex PCR reads and lists one entry per CDR3 protein. Altogether a few hundred thousand distinct CDR3 sequences are present, 14% being singletons, with the ten largest covering roughly a fifth. This clonotype has at least ten counts.

This chain connects TRBV28 to TRBJ2-7, with D uncertain. The sequence was collected from a woman in her thirties with Graves' ophthalmopathy. The sequenced sample consisted of blood. The CDR3 here is CASSLITYEQYF. CDR3 DNA sequence: TGTGCCAGCAGTCTGATAACCTACGAGCAGTACTTC.